Presented here are 2 T cell receptor beta chains from one specimen sequenced in a study of identical twins. A single record per CDR3 protein comes from TCRdb applying MiXCR to the 5' RACE reads. Of about 530,000 distinct CDR3 sequences in the sample, around 15% were seen once. These sequences were also reported in another study, on yellow fever vaccine responses in identical twins.

Source material: CD4+ T cells sorted from blood. These receptors originate from a woman younger than 30 in good health.

This clonotype was detected a few times. J is TRBJ2-3 and V is TRBV3-1; 9 positions agree with TRBD1. The CDR3 extends over 17 amino acids. Looked up from germline, CDR1 is LGHDT and CDR2 is YNNKEL (reference sequence). V lost 4 bases, J lost 4 bases, and 12 bases stayed unmatched. The CDR3: CASSLASERTGADTQYF. CDR3 in DNA: TGTGCCAGCAGCCTAGCTTCGGAAAGGACAGGGGCAGATACGCAGTATTTT.

A word on this clonotype: At one boundary the junction diverges from the germline segment, which might be a read error. The chain recombines TRBV12-3 or TRBV12-4 with TRBJ2-7; TRBD1 matches 7 bases. CDR3 length: 12 residues. CDR3 sequence (DNA): TGTGCCAGCACTTTAGGGGGCGCCGAGCAGTACTTC. As protein: CASTLGGAEQYF.